This is a list of T cell receptor beta chains from one sample in a study of vaccination and CD4 T cells after COVID-19. Their antigen targets remain unknown. MiXCR, run by TCRdb on the PCR reads, gives a single entry per CDR3 protein. Among approximately 21,000 distinct CDR3 sequences, roughly 50% were seen once, and the ten largest hold 7.4%. The sequencing sample was made of CD4+ T cells from blood, cultured in vitro. The receptors originated from a human donor who had recovered from COVID-19. Both conserved end residues are part of each CDR3. The order of the fields is CDR3 length, D gene, clone size, J gene, V gene, CDR3 protein, CDR3 DNA. D genes are given only for firm matches. Clone size appears in some rows only: once, few, many, or a class for an expanded clone.

13,.,.,TRBJ1-1,TRBV6-2/TRBV6-3,CASSLQTSREAFF,TGTGCCAGCAGCCTGCAGACATCGCGTGAAGCTTTCTTT
16,TRBD2,.,TRBJ2-4,TRBV5-1,CASSSNSGGTKNIQYF,TGCGCCAGCAGCTCAAATAGCGGGGGAACCAAAAACATTCAGTACTTC
16,.,.,TRBJ1-3,TRBV20-1,CSARDLGRLSGNTIYF,TGCAGTGCTAGAGATCTGGGGCGCCTCTCTGGAAACACCATATATTTT
15,.,.,TRBJ1-3,TRBV6-5,CASSYALDSGNTIYF,TGTGCCAGCAGCTACGCCCTGGACTCTGGAAACACCATATATTTT
14,TRBD2,.,TRBJ2-7,TRBV7-2,CASSFQAGAREQYF,TGTGCCAGCAGCTTTCAGGCGGGAGCTCGAGAGCAGTACTTC
8,.,.,TRBJ2-7,TRBV20-1,CTHYEQYF,TGCACCCACTACGAGCAGTACTTC
14,.,.,TRBJ1-5,TRBV10-3,CAISGSSGGQPQHF,TGTGCCATCAGTGGGTCTTCGGGTGGGCAGCCCCAGCATTTT
18,TRBD1,.,TRBJ2-5,TRBV6-2/TRBV6-3,CASSYLPGQGALRETQYF,TGTGCCAGCAGTTACCTTCCGGGACAGGGTGCGTTGAGGGAGACCCAGTACTTC
16,TRBD2,.,TRBJ2-2,TRBV27,CASSPPRLAGVGELFF,TGTGCCAGCAGTCCACCGCGGCTAGCGGGAGTCGGGGAGCTGTTTTTT
13,.,.,TRBJ1-2,TRBV12-3/TRBV12-4,CASSPRRDWGYTF,TGTGCCAGCAGTCCCCGGAGGGATTGGGGCTACACCTTC
15,TRBD2,.,TRBJ2-7,TRBV4-1,CASSMGLAGVYEQYF,TGCGCCAGCAGCATGGGACTAGCGGGAGTCTACGAGCAGTACTTC
15,TRBD2,once,TRBJ2-7,TRBV7-2,CASSLQSGGGDEQYF,TGTGCCAGCAGCCTCCAGAGCGGGGGGGGCGACGAGCAGTACTTC
12,.,.,TRBJ1-2,TRBV20-1,CSAFGSDYGYTF,TGCAGTGCTTTCGGAAGTGACTATGGCTACACCTTC
14,TRBD1,.,TRBJ1-1,TRBV6-2/TRBV6-3,CASRYRGEGTEAFF,TGTGCCAGCAGATACAGGGGAGAGGGCACTGAAGCTTTCTTT
14,.,.,TRBJ1-1,TRBV5-4,CASSRLDTSDEAFF,TGTGCCAGCAGCCGACTGGACACGAGCGACGAAGCTTTCTTT